This TCR beta chain derives from a study of vaccination and CD4 T cells after COVID-19. In the study overall: Each convalescent patient was PCR positive for SARS-CoV-2 on nasal swab; 10 or so cases were mild and one severe. The stimulus for the cells was overlapping spike peptides derived from SARS-CoV-2, HCoV-NL63, HCoV-OC43 and HCoV-229E.

The CDR3 contains 13 residues. V dropped 5 bases and J dropped 6; count of bases not matched to a gene: 5. CDR1 is MGHDK and CDR2 is SYGVNS in the germline V gene. An Oncomine TCR Beta short-read assay was used to sequence the DNA from cultured CD4+ T cells. Cultured CD4+ T cells yielded the extracted genomic DNA. TCRdb ran MiXCR on the PCR reads and lists one entry per CDR3 protein. This table has 15,000 to 25,000 distinct CDR3 sequences, roughly 50% appearing once. In the case of this clonotype: Its matching antigen is unknown.

As to treatment: approximately 10-day PBMC culture with coronavirus spike peptide pools or control peptides (ViraFEST assay). Replacement of half the medium with fresh IL-2 medium took place on days 3 and 7. The J gene is TRBJ1-2, the V gene TRBV25-1; 8 nucleotides agree with TRBD1. This receptor was identified in a human donor who had recovered from COVID-19. The sequenced sample consisted of CD4+ T cells from blood, cultured in vitro. The CDR3 spells CASSQGAPNGYTF. DNA of the CDR3: TGTGCCAGCAGTCAGGGGGCGCCGAATGGCTACACCTTC.